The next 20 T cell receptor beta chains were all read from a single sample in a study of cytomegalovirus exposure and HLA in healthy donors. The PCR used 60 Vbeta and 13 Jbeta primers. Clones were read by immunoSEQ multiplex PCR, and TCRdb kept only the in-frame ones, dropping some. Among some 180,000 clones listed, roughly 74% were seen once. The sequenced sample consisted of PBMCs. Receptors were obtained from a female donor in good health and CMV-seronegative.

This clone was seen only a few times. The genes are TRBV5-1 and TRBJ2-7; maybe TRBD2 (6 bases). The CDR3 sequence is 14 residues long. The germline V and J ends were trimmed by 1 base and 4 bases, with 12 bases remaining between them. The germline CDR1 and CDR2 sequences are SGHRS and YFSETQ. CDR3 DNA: TGCGCCAGCAGCTTGACTAGCTTGGGTTACGAGCAGTACTTC. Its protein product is CASSLTSLGYEQYF.

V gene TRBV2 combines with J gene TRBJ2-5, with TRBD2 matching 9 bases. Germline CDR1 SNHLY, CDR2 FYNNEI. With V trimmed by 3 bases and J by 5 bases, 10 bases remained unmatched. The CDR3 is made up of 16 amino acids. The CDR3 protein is CASSDMLAGYFETQYF. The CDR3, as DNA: TGTGCCAGCAGTGATATGCTAGCGGGGTATTTTGAGACCCAGTACTTC.

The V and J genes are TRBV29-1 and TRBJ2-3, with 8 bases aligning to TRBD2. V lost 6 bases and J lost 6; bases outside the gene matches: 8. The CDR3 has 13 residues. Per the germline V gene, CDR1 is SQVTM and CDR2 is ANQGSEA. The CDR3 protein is CSVTPGGPDTQYF. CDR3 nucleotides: TGCAGCGTGACGCCGGGGGGGCCGGATACGCAGTATTTT.

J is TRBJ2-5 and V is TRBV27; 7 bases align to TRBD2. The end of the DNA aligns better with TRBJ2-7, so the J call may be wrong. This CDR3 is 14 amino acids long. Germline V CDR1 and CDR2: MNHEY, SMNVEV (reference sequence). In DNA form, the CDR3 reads TGTGCCAGCAGTTTATCTAGCGGGTTCTACGAGCAGTACTTC. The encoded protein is CASSLSSGFYEQYF.

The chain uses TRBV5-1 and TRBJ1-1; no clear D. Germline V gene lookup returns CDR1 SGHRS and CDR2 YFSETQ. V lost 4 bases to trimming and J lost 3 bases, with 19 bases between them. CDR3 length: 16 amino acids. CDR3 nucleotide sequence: TGCGCCAGCAGCCACCTTCTCGGGGAGAAACACACTGAAGCTTTCTTT. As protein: CASSHLLGEKHTEAFF.

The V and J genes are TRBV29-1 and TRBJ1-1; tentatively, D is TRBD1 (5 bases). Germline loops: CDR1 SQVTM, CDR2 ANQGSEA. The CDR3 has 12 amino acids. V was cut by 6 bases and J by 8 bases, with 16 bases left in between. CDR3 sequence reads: CSVKGSGREAFF. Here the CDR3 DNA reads TGCAGCGTGAAGGGGTCAGGACGGGAAGCTTTCTTT.

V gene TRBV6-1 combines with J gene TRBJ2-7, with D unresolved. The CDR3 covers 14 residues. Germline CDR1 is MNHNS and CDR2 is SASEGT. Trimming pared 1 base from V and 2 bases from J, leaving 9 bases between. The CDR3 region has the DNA TGTGCCAGCAGTGAAGGGGCAGCTACCTACGAGCAGTACTTC. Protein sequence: CASSEGAATYEQYF.

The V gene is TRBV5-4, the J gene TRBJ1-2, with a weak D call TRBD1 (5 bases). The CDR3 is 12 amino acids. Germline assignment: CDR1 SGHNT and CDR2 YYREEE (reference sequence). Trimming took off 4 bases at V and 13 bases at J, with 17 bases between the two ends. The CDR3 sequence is CASSPDRTWGTF. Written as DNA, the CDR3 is TGTGCCAGCAGCCCTGACCGGACATGGGGCACCTTC.

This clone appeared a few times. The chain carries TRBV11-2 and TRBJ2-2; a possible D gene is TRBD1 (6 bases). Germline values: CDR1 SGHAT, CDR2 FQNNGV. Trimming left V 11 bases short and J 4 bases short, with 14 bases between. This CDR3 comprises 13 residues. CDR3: CASRGGITGELFF. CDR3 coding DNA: TGTGCCTCCCGAGGGGGAATCACCGGGGAGCTGTTTTTT.

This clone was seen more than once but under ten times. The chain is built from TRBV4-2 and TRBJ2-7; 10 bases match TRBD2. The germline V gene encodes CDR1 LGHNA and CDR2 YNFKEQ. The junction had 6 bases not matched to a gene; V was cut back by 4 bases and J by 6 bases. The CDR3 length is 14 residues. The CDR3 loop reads CASSLLLAGGEQYF. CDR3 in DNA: TGTGCCAGCAGCCTTCTTTTAGCGGGGGGCGAGCAGTACTTC.

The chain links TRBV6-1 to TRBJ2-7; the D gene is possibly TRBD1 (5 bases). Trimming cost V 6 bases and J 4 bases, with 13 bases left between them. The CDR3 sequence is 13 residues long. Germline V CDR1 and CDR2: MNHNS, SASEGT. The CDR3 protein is CASSENQGYEQYF. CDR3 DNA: TGTGCCAGCAGCGAGAACCAGGGATACGAGCAGTACTTC.

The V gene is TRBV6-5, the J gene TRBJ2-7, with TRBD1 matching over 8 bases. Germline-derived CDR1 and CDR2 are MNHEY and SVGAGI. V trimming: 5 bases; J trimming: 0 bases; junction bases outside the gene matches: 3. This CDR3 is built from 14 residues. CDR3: CASSRDRSSYEQYF. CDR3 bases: TGTGCCAGCAGTAGGGACAGGAGCTCCTACGAGCAGTACTTC.

The CDR3 bases are TGTGCCTGGAGTCCCCCCTGGGGAGAGATTCAGTACTTC. It encodes CAWSPPWGEIQYF. V gene TRBV30 combines with J gene TRBJ2-4; possibly TRBD2 for D (5 bases). Trimming took 2 bases from V and 10 from J, leaving 15 bases between them. The CDR3 contains 13 residues. Germline lookup yields CDR1 GTSNPN and CDR2 SVGIG (reference sequence).

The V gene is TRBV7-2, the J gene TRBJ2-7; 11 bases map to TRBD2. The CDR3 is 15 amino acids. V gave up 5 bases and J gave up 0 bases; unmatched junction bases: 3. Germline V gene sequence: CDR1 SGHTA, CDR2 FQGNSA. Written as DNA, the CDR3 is TGTGCCAGCAGCCGACTAGCGGGACACTCCTACGAGCAGTACTTC. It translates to CASSRLAGHSYEQYF.

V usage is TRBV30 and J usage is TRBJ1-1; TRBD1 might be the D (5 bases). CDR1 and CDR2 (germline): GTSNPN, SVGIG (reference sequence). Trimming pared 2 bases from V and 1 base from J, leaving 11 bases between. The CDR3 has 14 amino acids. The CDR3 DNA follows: TGTGCCTGGAGTAAGGGGATCGGGAACACTGAAGCTTTCTTT. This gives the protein CAWSKGIGNTEAFF.

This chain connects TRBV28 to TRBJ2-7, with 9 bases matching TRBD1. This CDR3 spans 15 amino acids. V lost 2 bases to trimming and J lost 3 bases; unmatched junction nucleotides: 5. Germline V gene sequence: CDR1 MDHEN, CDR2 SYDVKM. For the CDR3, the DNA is TGTGCCAGCAGTTTAGCGGCGACAGGGGGCTACGAGCAGTACTTC. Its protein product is CASSLAATGGYEQYF.

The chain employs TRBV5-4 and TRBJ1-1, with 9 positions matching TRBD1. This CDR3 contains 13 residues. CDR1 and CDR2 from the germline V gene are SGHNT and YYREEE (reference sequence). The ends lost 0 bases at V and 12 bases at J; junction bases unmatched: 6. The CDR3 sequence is CASSLEGQGRSFF. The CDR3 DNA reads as TGTGCCAGCAGCTTGGAGGGACAGGGTAGATCTTTCTTT.

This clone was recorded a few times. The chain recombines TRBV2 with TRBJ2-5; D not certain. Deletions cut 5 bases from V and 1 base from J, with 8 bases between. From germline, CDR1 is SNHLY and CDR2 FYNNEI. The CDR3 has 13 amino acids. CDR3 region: CASSRNSQETQYF. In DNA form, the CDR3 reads TGTGCCAGCAGTAGGAACAGCCAAGAGACCCAGTACTTC.

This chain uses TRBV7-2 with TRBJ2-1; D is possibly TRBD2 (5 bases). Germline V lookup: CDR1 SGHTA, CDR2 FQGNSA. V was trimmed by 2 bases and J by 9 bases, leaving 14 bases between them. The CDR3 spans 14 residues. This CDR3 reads CASSLFSRVGEQFF. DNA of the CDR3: TGTGCCAGCAGCTTATTTTCGAGGGTTGGTGAGCAGTTCTTC.

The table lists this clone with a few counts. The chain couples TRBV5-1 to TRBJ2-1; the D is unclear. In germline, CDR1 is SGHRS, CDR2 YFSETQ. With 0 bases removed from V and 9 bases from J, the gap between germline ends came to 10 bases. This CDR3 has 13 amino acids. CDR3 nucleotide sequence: TGCGCCAGCAGCTTGGCCGAGTCTGGTGAGCAGTTCTTC. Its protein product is CASSLAESGEQFF.